This TCR beta chain was retrieved from a study of T cells after yellow fever vaccination. Regarding the study as a whole: Among all clonotypes, a small share was observed in both CD4 and CD8 compartments.

The ends were cut back, 8 bases at V and 1 base at J, with 15 bases in the middle. Germline CDR1 reads KGHSH; CDR2 reads LQKENI. This CDR3 has 16 amino acids. TCRdb reprocessed the 5' RACE reads with MiXCR, giving one entry per CDR3 protein. Counted here are about 300,000 distinct CDR3 sequences, 7.5% to 9% occurring once; the ten biggest clones make up around 3.3%. This clonotype turned up a few times. Antigen specificity is unknown. This chain joins TRBV18 and TRBJ2-6; tentative D call: TRBD2 (5 bases). Sequencing was performed on CD4+ T cells sorted from PBMCs, taken 5 days after the yellow fever booster vaccination. This clonotype was obtained from a man aged 18-30 years who received the YFV17D yellow fever vaccine. The CDR3 protein is CASTSTWESGANVLTF. CDR3 bases: TGTGCCAGCACCTCGACGTGGGAGTCTGGGGCCAACGTCCTGACTTTC. The full variable domain, completed using reference TRBV18 and TRBJ2-6, is NAGVMQNPRHLVRRRGQEARLRCSPMKGHSHVYWYRQLPEEGLKFMVYLQKENIIDESGMPKERFSAEFPKEGPSILRIQQVVRGDSAAYFCASTSTWESGANVLTFGAGSRLTVL.